The clone carrying this T cell receptor (beta chain) was found once. Antigen specificity is unknown. This sample was taken from a study of cytomegalovirus exposure and HLA in healthy donors. Study-wide results and caveats: Likely technical artifact: a cluster of highly shared sequence variants.

PCR primers comprised 60 Vbeta and 13 Jbeta primers. The protocol was immunoSEQ multiplex PCR, while the TCRdb copy is restricted to in-frame clones and leaves out a portion. The data show around 130,000 clones, with around 72% seen just once and about 3% held by the top ten. CDR1 and CDR2 (germline): MNHEY, SMNVEV (reference sequence). V lost 2 bases to trimming and J lost 7 bases; unmatched junction nucleotides: 9. The CDR3 spans 15 residues. This TCR was sampled from a human donor in good health. This rearrangement joins TRBV27 to TRBJ2-3; 7 bases fit TRBD1. The sequencing input was PBMCs. Here the CDR3 DNA reads TGTGCCAGCAGTTTAGGCGACAGGGCGATCCATACGCAGTATTTT. This translates into CASSLGDRAIHTQYF.